This is a list of T cell receptor beta chains from one sample in a study of post-analysis software for immune sequencing data. Each CDR3 protein is one row after TCRdb ran MiXCR on the PCR reads. The repertoire includes hundreds of thousands of distinct CDR3 sequences, roughly two fifths of them detected once, and over 1.5% sits in the top ten. The source material was blood. The receptor set was obtained from a girl aged 5-17 years with multiple sclerosis. CDR3s include the opening cysteine and the closing phenylalanine or tryptophan. Fields, in order: V gene, J gene, D gene, clone size, CDR3 DNA, CDR3 protein. A D gene is named only where the DNA matches it firmly. Not all rows give a size; the values are once, few, many and, for expanded clones, a class.

>TRBV29-1|TRBJ2-1|.|few
TGCAGCGTTGAAGATCATGGACTACCCTCCTACAATGAGCAGTTCTTC
CSVEDHGLPSYNEQFF
>TRBV7-2|TRBJ2-5|.|.
TGTGCCAGCAGCTTAACTTGGAAGCAGTACTTC
CASSLTWKQYF
>TRBV20-1|TRBJ2-7|TRBD1|few
TGCAGTGCTAGAGATCTCCGGGACAGGAACTACGAGCAGTACTTC
CSARDLRDRNYEQYF
>TRBV4-1|TRBJ1-1|.|.
TGCGCCAGCAGCCAAGCAGGGAAGGGCCTGAACACTGAAGCTTTCTTT
CASSQAGKGLNTEAFF
>TRBV12-3/TRBV12-4|TRBJ1-2|.|.
TGTGCCAGCAGTTACCAGGGGCATGTGGATGGCTACACCTTC
CASSYQGHVDGYTF
>TRBV24-1|TRBJ1-5|.|once
TGTGCCACCAGTGATCCAGGACGGTTCAATCAGCCCCAGCATTTT
CATSDPGRFNQPQHF
>TRBV7-8|TRBJ1-2|.|once
TGTGCCAGCAGCTTCGACTTATCCAGGCATGGCTACACCTTC
CASSFDLSRHGYTF
>TRBV6-1|TRBJ1-2|.|.
TGTGCCAGCAGTGAAGCCCACGGAGGGAAGGGTGGCTACACCTTC
CASSEAHGGKGGYTF
>TRBV5-1|TRBJ2-7|.|.
TGCGCCAGCAGTGCTCAGGGTTCCGGCTCCTACGAGCAGTACTTC
CASSAQGSGSYEQYF
>TRBV27|TRBJ1-4|TRBD1|.
TGTGCCAGCAGCCGACAGGGGGCTTGGGAAAAACTGTTTTTT
CASSRQGAWEKLFF
>TRBV24-1|TRBJ2-1|TRBD2|.
TGTGCCACCAGTGCGGCTAGCGGGAGCTTAGGCAATGAGCAGTTCTTC
CATSAASGSLGNEQFF
>TRBV10-3|TRBJ2-3|TRBD2|.
TGTGCCATCAGTCTAGCGGGAGGGTCCGGTACGCAGTATTTT
CAISLAGGSGTQYF
>TRBV20-1|TRBJ1-6|.|.
TGCAGTGCTGAGGACCCATCCCCTAATTCACCCCTCCACTTT
CSAEDPSPNSPLHF
>TRBV29-1|TRBJ1-2|TRBD1|few
TGCAGCGTTGAAGATCCGGGACAGAGTAACTATGGCTACACCTTC
CSVEDPGQSNYGYTF
>TRBV4-1|TRBJ2-4|.|.
TGCGCCAGCAGCCAAGACCAAAGGGGCGGAGCCAAAAACATTCAGTACTTC
CASSQDQRGGAKNIQYF
>TRBV10-2|TRBJ2-7|.|.
TGCGCCAGCGTCTCGGACAGCTCCTACGAGCAGTACTTC
CASVSDSSYEQYF
>TRBV10-3|TRBJ2-3|TRBD2|few
TGTGCCATCAGTGAGTCATCTCCCGGGTATCTAGCGGGAGTTCCAGATACGCAGTATTTT
CAISESSPGYLAGVPDTQYF
>TRBV12-3/TRBV12-4|TRBJ1-1|.|.
TGTGCCAGCAGTGCTAAGAGGGGTTTGACTGAAGCTTTCTTT
CASSAKRGLTEAFF
>TRBV7-9|TRBJ2-7|.|.
TGTGCCAGTCAGCTCTCCTCGACTGGCGAGCAGTACTTC
CASQLSSTGEQYF
>TRBV20-1|TRBJ1-2|TRBD1|.
TGCAGTGCTGGACCCCCTCGCGGGACAGGGGCAAGGAACTATGGCTACACCTTC
CSAGPPRGTGARNYGYTF
>TRBV9|TRBJ2-2|TRBD2|.
TGTGCCAGCAGCGCCTTCGGGGCTAGCGGGAACACCGGGGAGCTGTTTTTT
CASSAFGASGNTGELFF
>TRBV4-1|TRBJ2-6|.|.
TGCGCCAGCAGCCAAGATAAAGGGGGAGGTGGGGCCAACGTCCTGACTTTC
CASSQDKGGGGANVLTF
>TRBV10-3|TRBJ2-2|.|.
TGTGCCATCAGTGAGGTTTCGAGGGAGACCGGGGAGCTGTTTTTT
CAISEVSRETGELFF
>TRBV15|TRBJ2-5|.|few
TGTGCCACCAGCAGAGATAAAACCCAAGAGACCCAGTACTTC
CATSRDKTQETQYF
>TRBV12-3/TRBV12-4|TRBJ2-3|.|once
TGTGCCAGCAGAGTTGGAGAGAGGGAGATCACAGATACGGAGTATTTT
CASRVGEREITDTEYF
>TRBV7-2|TRBJ2-1|TRBD2|.
TGTGCCAGCAGCCCACGGACTAGCCGGGGTTGGTCCTACAATGAGCAGTTCTTC
CASSPRTSRGWSYNEQFF
>TRBV7-2|TRBJ2-7|TRBD2|.
TGTGCCAACAGCCCCTGGACTAGCGGAAGCTCCTACGAGCAGTACTTC
CANSPWTSGSSYEQYF
>TRBV6-5|TRBJ2-3|.|few
TGTGCCAGCAGTTTCAGGGGTACGCAGTATTTT
CASSFRGTQYF
>TRBV20-1|TRBJ2-1|.|once
TGCAGTGCTAGAGAGGCTAGTAACGCCGATGAGCAGTTCTTC
CSAREASNADEQFF
>TRBV7-2|TRBJ2-1|.|.
TGTGCCAGCAGCTTAGCGCTCTACAATGAGCAGTTCTTC
CASSLALYNEQFF
>TRBV12-3/TRBV12-4|TRBJ2-6|TRBD1|.
TGTGCCAGCAGTTCGACAGGGCCAGGGGCCAACGTCCTGACTTTC
CASSSTGPGANVLTF
>TRBV7-9|TRBJ1-2|.|.
TGTGCCAGCAGCTTAGACTGGCGCGGCTACACCTTC
CASSLDWRGYTF
>TRBV29-1|TRBJ2-3|TRBD1|few
TGCAGCGCAGGGGGAGCCGGACAACTAGATACGCAGTATTTT
CSAGGAGQLDTQYF
>TRBV12-3/TRBV12-4|TRBJ2-7|TRBD1|.
TGTGCCAGCAGTTTAACCGACAGGGGCCCCCTCTACGAGCAGTACTTC
CASSLTDRGPLYEQYF
>TRBV9|TRBJ2-7|TRBD1|few
TGTGCCAGCAGCACCTCGACAGGGAACGAGCAGTACTTC
CASSTSTGNEQYF
>TRBV7-2|TRBJ2-7|.|few
TGTGCCAGCAGCCAGGACTTATCCGAGCAGTACTTC
CASSQDLSEQYF
>TRBV4-1|TRBJ2-5|.|few
TGCGCCAGCAGCCAACTGCTCCAAGAGACCCAGTACTTC
CASSQLLQETQYF
>TRBV6-2/TRBV6-3|TRBJ2-4|.|.
TGTGCCAGCAGAGCACTGGAGCGGACCCTAGCCAAAAACATTCAGTACTTC
CASRALERTLAKNIQYF
>TRBV10-3|TRBJ2-7|.|few
TGTGCCATCAGTGAGTTGACCCTCAGCTACGAGCAGTACTTC
CAISELTLSYEQYF
>TRBV3-1|TRBJ2-1|.|few
TGTGCCAGCAGCCAAGAGTTTTCCTACAATGAGCAGTTCTTC
CASSQEFSYNEQFF
>TRBV2|TRBJ2-4|TRBD2|once
TGTGCCAGCAGTGAAGCGGGGGGGAGGCAGTACTTC
CASSEAGGRQYF